These 9 T cell receptor beta chains came from one sample sequenced in a study of blood T cell repertoires in COVID-19 (dated by TCRdb to 2018 to 2020). The library was built by means of the immunoSEQ multiplex PCR assay. The source is immuneACCESS, and TCRdb retained only in-frame sequences with V and J called. Part of the clones is not carried over; for the studies checked, unresolved V genes explain less than half of this, and the remainder is unexplained. The sample table shows some 130,000 clones, and 80% are seen once. The top ten hold 1.9% of the sample. The specimen sequenced was peripheral blood. The receptors originated from a man between 70 and 80 years old with acute or convalescent COVID-19.

The V gene is TRBV18, the J gene TRBJ2-2, with D unclear. Trimming took 9 bases from V and 6 from J, leaving 23 bases between them. This CDR3 region has 16 residues. Germline V lookup: CDR1 KGHSH, CDR2 LQKENI. CDR3 sequence reads: CASEPNRLRAPGELFF. Here the CDR3 DNA reads TGTGCCAGTGAGCCGAATCGGTTAAGAGCCCCCGGGGAGCTGTTTTTT.

This chain links TRBV6-5 with TRBJ2-7, with 7 bases matching TRBD1. Germline lookup yields CDR1 MNHEY and CDR2 SVGAGI. The CDR3 loop spans 15 amino acids. With 7 bases clipped from V and 2 bases from J, the junction kept 11 bases outside the gene matches. The CDR3 is CASKSEGAGPYEQYF. In DNA, the CDR3 is TGTGCCAGCAAATCTGAGGGGGCTGGGCCCTACGAGCAGTACTTC.

J is TRBJ1-5 and V is TRBV19; D gene unclear. The CDR3 runs 15 residues. Germline V gene sequence: CDR1 LNHDA, CDR2 SQIVND (reference sequence). Trimming pared 5 bases from V and 4 bases from J, leaving 15 bases between. CDR3 sequence reads: CASSSVESSNQPQHF. DNA of the CDR3: TGTGCCAGTAGTTCAGTTGAATCCTCTAATCAGCCCCAGCATTTT.

The chain carries TRBV6-1 and TRBJ1-1; no clear D gene. The CDR3 sequence is 15 residues long. With 2 bases removed from V and 1 base from J, the gap between germline ends came to 11 bases. Germline V gene sequence: CDR1 MNHNS, CDR2 SASEGT. The CDR3 reads CASSEPPLGNTEAFF. For the CDR3, the DNA is TGTGCCAGCAGTGAACCCCCCCTCGGGAACACTGAAGCTTTCTTT.

This rearrangement joins TRBV10-2 to TRBJ1-5; a possible D gene is TRBD1 (5 bases). Trimming took off 0 bases at V and 2 bases at J, with 8 bases between the two ends. The CDR3 extends over 15 amino acids. The germline CDR1 and CDR2 sequences are WSHSY and SAAADI. The CDR3: CASSESEGGNQPQHF. The CDR3 DNA follows: TGCGCCAGCAGTGAGTCGGAAGGGGGCAATCAGCCCCAGCATTTT.

This chain connects TRBV2 to TRBJ2-6, with D unclear. The CDR3 sequence is 16 residues long. Germline assignment: CDR1 SNHLY and CDR2 FYNNEI. V lost 6 bases to trimming and J lost 0 bases, with 12 bases between them. CDR3: CASSSGVLSGANVLTF. The CDR3 region has the DNA TGTGCCAGCAGCTCCGGAGTACTCTCTGGGGCCAACGTCCTGACTTTC.

The chain links TRBV5-4 to TRBJ1-2; no firm D call. The germline V and J ends were trimmed by 2 bases and 7 bases, with 21 bases remaining between them. Germline V gene lookup returns CDR1 SGHNT and CDR2 YYREEE (reference sequence). The CDR3 is 16 amino acids. The CDR3 loop is CASSFILEGHRGGYTF. The CDR3 region has the DNA TGTGCCAGCAGCTTTATTCTCGAGGGTCATCGGGGTGGCTACACCTTC. The full variable domain, with the rest looked up from reference TRBV5-4 and TRBJ1-2, is ETGVTQSPTHLIKTRGQQVTLRCSSQSGHNTVSWYQQALGQGPQFIFQYYREEENGRGNFPPRFSGLQFPNYSSELNVNALELDDSALYLCASSFILEGHRGGYTFGSGTRLTVV.

The J gene is TRBJ2-7, the V gene TRBV5-1; 8 bases map to TRBD2. CDR3 size: 17 residues. V lost 2 bases to trimming and J lost 0 bases; unmatched junction nucleotides: 10. The germline gives CDR1 SGHRS, CDR2 YFSETQ. CDR3: CASSLQPGLGLSYEQYF. CDR3 in DNA: TGCGCCAGCAGCTTACAACCGGGACTAGGGCTCTCCTACGAGCAGTACTTC.

The chain is built from TRBV14 and TRBJ2-5; 9 positions match TRBD2. After removal of 2 bases from V and 5 bases from J, the junction contained 6 bases not matched to a gene. Germline V gene lookup returns CDR1 SGHDN and CDR2 FVKESK. This CDR3 comprises 15 residues. The CDR3 sequence: CASSQSGLAVETQYF. CDR3 DNA: TGTGCCAGCAGCCAATCGGGACTAGCAGTCGAGACCCAGTACTTC.